Listed below are T cell receptor beta chains from one sample, sequenced in a study of cytomegalovirus exposure and HLA in healthy donors. This table comes from immunoSEQ multiplex PCR, and its TCRdb copy is limited to in-frame clones, with some not included. Here the sample spans roughly 180,000 clones, roughly 79% being singletons. Specimen: PBMCs. The source of these receptors is a man aged 30 to 39 in good health and CMV-seronegative. Each CDR3 is given with its conserved first and last residue. A D gene is named only where the DNA matches it firmly. Some rows mark clone size as missing; the rest say once, few, many or name a class of expanded clone.

j_call d_call v_call clone_size cdr3_aa cdr3_nt
TRBJ2-2 TRBD1 TRBV5-6 - CASSYRSGTANTGELFF TGTGCCAGCAGCTACCGGTCCGGGACAGCGAACACCGGGGAGCTGTTTTTT
TRBJ2-1 TRBD1 TRBV5-6 - CASSWGTAPSSYNEQFF TGTGCCAGCAGCTGGGGGACAGCCCCAAGCTCCTACAATGAGCAGTTCTTC
TRBJ2-1 - TRBV19 - CASTRGNEQFF TGTGCCAGTACTCGGGGCAATGAGCAGTTCTTC
TRBJ2-3 - TRBV19 - CASSPRQDGNTQYF TGTGCCAGTAGTCCCAGACAGGATGGTAATACGCAGTATTTT
TRBJ1-1 - TRBV6-1 - CASSEQGGDTEAFF TGTGCCAGCAGTGAACAGGGTGGGGACACTGAAGCTTTCTTT
TRBJ2-2 TRBD2 TRBV27 once CASSPQGAGTTSRELFF TGTGCCAGCAGTCCGCAGGGAGCGGGGACCACCTCGCGGGAGCTGTTTTTT
TRBJ2-3 TRBD2 TRBV6-5 - CATRTSGGTDTQYF TGTGCCACCCGGACTAGCGGGGGAACAGATACGCAGTATTTT
TRBJ1-5 - TRBV9 - CASSVGQNNQPQHF TGTGCCAGCAGCGTAGGACAGAACAATCAGCCCCAGCATTTT
TRBJ1-5 - TRBV2 - CASSFRTVQNQPQHF TGTGCCAGCAGTTTCAGGACAGTCCAGAATCAGCCCCAGCATTTT
TRBJ1-1 TRBD1 TRBV27 - CASSLLAGGFPEAFF TGTGCCAGCAGTTTATTGGCAGGGGGCTTCCCTGAAGCTTTCTTT
TRBJ1-1 - TRBV6-5 - CASTGGGRTEAFF TGTGCCAGCACCGGGGGAGGGAGGACTGAAGCTTTCTTT
TRBJ2-1 TRBD2 TRBV2 few CASEGREGRGNEQFF TGTGCCAGCGAGGGACGGGAGGGCCGGGGGAATGAGCAGTTCTTC